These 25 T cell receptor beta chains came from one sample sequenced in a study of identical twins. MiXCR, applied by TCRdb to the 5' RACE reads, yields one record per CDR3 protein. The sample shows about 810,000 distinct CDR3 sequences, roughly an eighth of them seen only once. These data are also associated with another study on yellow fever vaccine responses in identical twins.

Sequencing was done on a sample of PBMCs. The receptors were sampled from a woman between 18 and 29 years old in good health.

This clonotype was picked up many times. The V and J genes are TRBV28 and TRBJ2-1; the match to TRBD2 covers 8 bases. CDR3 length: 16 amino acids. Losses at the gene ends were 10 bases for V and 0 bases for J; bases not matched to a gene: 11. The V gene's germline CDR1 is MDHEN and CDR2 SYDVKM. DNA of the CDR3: TGTGCCACGCGGGGGGTAGCGTGGGACTCCTACAATGAGCAGTTCTTC. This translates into CATRGVAWDSYNEQFF. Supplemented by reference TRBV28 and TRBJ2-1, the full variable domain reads DVKVTQSSRYLVKRTGEKVFLECVQDMDHENMFWYRQDPGLGLRLIYFSYDVKMKEKGDIPEGYSVSREKKERFSLILESASTNQTSMYLCATRGVAWDSYNEQFFGPGTRLTVL.

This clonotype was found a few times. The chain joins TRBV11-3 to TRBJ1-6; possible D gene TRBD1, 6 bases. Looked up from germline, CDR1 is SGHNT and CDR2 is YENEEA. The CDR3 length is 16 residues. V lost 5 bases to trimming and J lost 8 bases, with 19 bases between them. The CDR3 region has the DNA TGTGCCAGCAGCGAAGGGGGGGGGAGATGGGATTCACCCCTCCACTTT. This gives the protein CASSEGGGRWDSPLHF.

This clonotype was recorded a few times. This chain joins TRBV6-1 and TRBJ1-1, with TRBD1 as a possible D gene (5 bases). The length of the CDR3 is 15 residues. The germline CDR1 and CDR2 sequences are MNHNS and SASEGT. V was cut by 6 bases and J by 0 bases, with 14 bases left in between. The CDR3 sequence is CASRSVEGLNTEAFF. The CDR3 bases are TGTGCCAGCAGGTCGGTGGAGGGGTTGAACACTGAAGCTTTCTTT.

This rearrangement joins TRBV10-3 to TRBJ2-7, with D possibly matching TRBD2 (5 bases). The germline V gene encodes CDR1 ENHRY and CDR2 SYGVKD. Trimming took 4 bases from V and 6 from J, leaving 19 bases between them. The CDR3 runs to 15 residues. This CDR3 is CAISGSFGSGVEQYV. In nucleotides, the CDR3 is TGTGCCATCAGTGGTTCGTTCGGGTCCGGGGTCGAGCAGTACGTC.

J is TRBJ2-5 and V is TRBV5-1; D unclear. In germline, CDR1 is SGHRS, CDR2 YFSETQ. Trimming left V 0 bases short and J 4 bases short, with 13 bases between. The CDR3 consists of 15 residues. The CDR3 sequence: CASSLAEASLETQYF. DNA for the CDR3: TGCGCCAGCAGCTTGGCCGAAGCGTCCCTAGAGACCCAGTACTTC.

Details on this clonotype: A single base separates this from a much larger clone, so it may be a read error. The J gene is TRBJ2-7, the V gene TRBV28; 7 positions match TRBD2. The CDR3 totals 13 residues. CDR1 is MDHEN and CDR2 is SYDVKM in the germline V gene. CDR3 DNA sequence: TGTCCCAGCAGTTTGCCTAGCGGCTACGAGCAGTACTTC. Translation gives CPSSLPSGYEQYF.

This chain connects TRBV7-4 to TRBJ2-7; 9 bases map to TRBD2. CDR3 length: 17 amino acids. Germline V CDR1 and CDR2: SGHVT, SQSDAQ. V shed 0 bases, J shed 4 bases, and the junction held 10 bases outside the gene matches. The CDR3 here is CASSLAHPGTSPYEQYF. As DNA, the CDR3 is TGTGCCAGCAGCTTAGCCCATCCGGGGACTAGCCCGTACGAGCAGTACTTC.

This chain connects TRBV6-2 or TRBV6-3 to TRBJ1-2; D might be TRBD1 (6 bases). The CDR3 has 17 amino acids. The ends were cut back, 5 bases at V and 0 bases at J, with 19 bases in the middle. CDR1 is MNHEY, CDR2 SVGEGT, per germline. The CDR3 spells CASSTRGGATANYGYTF. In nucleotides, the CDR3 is TGTGCCAGCAGTACCCGCGGGGGGGCTACAGCTAACTATGGCTACACCTTC.

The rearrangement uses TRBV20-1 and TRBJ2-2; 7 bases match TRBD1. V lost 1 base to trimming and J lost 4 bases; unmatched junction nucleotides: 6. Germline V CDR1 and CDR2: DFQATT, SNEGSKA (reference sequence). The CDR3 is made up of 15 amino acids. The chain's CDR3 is CSARVDRVPTGELFF. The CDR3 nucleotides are TGCAGTGCTAGAGTCGACAGGGTACCCACCGGGGAGCTGTTTTTT.

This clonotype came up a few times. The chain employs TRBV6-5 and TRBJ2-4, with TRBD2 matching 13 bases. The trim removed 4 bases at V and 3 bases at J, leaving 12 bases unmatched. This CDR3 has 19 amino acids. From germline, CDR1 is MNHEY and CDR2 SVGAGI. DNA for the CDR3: TGTGCCAGCAGTTCTACACTAGCGGGGGGGCCGAGGGGCAAAAACATTCAGTACTTC. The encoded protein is CASSSTLAGGPRGKNIQYF.

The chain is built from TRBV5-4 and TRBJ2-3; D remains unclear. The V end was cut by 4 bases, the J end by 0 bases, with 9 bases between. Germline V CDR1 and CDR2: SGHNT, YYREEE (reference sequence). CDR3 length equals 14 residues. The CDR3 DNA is TGTGCCAGCAGCGGGATGGGAAGCACAGATACGCAGTATTTT. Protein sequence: CASSGMGSTDTQYF.

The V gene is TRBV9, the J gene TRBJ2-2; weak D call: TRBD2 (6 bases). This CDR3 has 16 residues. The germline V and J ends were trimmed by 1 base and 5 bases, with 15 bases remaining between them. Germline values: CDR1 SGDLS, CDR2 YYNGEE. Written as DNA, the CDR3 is TGTGCCAGCAGCGTATATGATAGCGGAACTACCGGGGAGCTGTTTTTT. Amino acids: CASSVYDSGTTGELFF.

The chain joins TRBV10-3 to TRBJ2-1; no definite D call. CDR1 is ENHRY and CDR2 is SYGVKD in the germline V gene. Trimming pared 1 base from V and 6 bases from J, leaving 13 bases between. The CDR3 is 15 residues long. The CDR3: CAISEFPTGFNEQFF. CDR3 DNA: TGTGCCATCAGTGAGTTCCCGACGGGCTTCAATGAGCAGTTCTTC.

The CDR3 region has the DNA TGTGCCAGCAGTTATTATGTGGGGGAGCAGTTCTTC. Encoded protein: CASSYYVGEQFF. The V gene is TRBV6-6, the J gene TRBJ2-1; D is unresolved. Per germline, CDR1 MNHNY and CDR2 SVGAGI (reference sequence). Trimming stripped 3 bases from V and 10 bases from J, with 10 bases between. This CDR3 has 12 amino acids.

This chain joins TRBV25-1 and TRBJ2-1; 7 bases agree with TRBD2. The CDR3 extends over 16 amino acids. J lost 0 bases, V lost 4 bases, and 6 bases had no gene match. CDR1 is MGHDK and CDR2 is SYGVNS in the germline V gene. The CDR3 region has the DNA TGTGCCAGCAGTGGGTTTGGCGGGAGCTCCTACAATGAGCAGTTCTTC. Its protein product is CASSGFGGSSYNEQFF.

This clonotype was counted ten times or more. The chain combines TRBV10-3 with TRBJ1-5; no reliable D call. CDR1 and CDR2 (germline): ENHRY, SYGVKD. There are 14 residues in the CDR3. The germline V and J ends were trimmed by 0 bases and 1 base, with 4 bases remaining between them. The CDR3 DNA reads TGTGCCATCAGTGAGTCCCACAGCAATCAGCCCCAGCATTTT. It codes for CAISESHSNQPQHF.

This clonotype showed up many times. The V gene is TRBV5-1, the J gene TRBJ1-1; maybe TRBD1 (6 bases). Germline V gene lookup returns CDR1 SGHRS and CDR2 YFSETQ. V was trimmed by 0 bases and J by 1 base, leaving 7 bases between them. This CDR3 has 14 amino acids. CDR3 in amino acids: CASSLARGNTEAFF. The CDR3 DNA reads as TGCGCCAGCAGCTTGGCCAGGGGGAACACTGAAGCTTTCTTT.

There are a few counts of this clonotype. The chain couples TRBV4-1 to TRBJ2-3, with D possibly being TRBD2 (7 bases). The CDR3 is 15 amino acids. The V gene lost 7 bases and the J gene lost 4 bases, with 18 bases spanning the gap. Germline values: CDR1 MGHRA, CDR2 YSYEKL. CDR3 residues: CASKNWGGQADTQYF. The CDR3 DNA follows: TGCGCCAGCAAGAACTGGGGGGGGCAGGCAGATACGCAGTATTTT.

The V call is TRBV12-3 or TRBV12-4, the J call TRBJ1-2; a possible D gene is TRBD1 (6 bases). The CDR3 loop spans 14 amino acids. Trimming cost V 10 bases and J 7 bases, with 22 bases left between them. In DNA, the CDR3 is TGTGCCATAGCCGGCAGGGGCAAAGAAGGTGGCTACACCTTC. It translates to CAIAGRGKEGGYTF.

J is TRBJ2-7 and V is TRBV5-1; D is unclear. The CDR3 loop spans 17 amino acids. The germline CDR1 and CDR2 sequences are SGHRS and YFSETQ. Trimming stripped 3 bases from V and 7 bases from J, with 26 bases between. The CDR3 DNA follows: TGCGCCAGCAGCTCAAGCACCTCCAGAAACTTACTTTTAGAGCAGTACTTC. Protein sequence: CASSSSTSRNLLLEQYF.

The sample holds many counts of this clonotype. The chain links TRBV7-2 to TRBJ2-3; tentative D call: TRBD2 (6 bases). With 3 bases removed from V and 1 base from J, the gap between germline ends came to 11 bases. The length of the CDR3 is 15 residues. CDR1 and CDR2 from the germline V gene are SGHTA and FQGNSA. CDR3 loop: CASSLTGERTDTQYF. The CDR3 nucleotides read TGTGCCAGCAGCTTGACGGGAGAGCGCACAGATACGCAGTATTTT.

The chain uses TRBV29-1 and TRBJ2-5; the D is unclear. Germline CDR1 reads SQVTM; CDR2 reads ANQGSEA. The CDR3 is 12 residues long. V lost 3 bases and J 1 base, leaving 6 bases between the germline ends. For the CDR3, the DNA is TGCAGCGTTGAGTACACCCAAGAGACCCAGTACTTC. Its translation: CSVEYTQETQYF.

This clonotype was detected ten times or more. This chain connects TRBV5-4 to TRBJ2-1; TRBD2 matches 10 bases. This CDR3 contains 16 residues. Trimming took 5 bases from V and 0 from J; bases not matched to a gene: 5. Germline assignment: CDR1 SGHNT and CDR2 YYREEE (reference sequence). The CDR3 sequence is CASSLAGGLSYNEQFF. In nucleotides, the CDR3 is TGTGCCAGCAGTTTAGCGGGAGGCCTCTCCTACAATGAGCAGTTCTTC.

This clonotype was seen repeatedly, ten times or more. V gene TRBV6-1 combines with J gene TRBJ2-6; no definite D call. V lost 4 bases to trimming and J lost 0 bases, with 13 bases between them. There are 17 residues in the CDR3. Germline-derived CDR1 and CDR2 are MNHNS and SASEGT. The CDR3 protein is CASSVIDGVSGANVLTF. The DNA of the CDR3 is TGTGCCAGCAGTGTAATAGACGGAGTCTCTGGGGCCAACGTCCTGACTTTC.

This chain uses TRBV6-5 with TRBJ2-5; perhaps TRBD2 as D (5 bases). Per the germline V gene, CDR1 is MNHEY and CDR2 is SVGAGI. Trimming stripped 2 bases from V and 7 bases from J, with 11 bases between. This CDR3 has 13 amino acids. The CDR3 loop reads CASSYLRDATQYF. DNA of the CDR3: TGTGCCAGCAGTTACCTCCGGGATGCGACCCAGTACTTC.